The T cell receptor (beta chain) described here comes from a study of response to subunit inactivated influenza vaccine. General study findings and limits: Authors proposed each seasonal influenza vaccination draws in few new T cells.

TCRdb re-called the RT-PCR reads with MiXCR, one entry per CDR3 protein. The sample records approximately 700,000 distinct CDR3 sequences, about 14% being singletons. The V end was cut by 6 bases, the J end by 5 bases, with 11 bases between. The CDR3 has 13 residues. Germline-derived CDR1 and CDR2 are MNHEY and SVGEGT. Remarks on this clonotype: The antigen remains unidentified.

The clonotype originates from a man aged 50 or older who received an inactivated influenza vaccine. This sample comprised PBMCs from blood, obtained roughly 2 weeks before vaccination. This chain uses TRBV6-2 or TRBV6-3 with TRBJ1-5; D is unclear. The CDR3 region is CASSSTRDQPQHF. The CDR3 DNA sequence: TGTGCCAGCAGCTCCACAAGAGATCAGCCCCAGCATTTT.